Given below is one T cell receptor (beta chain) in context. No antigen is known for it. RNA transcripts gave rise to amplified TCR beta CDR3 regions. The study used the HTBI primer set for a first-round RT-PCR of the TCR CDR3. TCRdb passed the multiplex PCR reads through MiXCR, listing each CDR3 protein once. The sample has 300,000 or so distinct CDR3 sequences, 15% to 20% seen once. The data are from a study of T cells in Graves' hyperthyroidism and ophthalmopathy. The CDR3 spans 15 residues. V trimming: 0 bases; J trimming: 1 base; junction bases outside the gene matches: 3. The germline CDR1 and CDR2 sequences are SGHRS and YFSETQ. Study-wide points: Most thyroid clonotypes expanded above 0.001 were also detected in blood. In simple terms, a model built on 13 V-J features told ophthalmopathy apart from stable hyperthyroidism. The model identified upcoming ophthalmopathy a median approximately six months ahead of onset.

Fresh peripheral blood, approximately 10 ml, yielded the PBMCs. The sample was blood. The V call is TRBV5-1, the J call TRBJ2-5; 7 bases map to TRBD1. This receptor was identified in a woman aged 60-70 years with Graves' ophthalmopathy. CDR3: CASSLGTGSQETQYF. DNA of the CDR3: TGCGCCAGCAGCTTGGGGACAGGATCCCAAGAGACCCAGTACTTC.